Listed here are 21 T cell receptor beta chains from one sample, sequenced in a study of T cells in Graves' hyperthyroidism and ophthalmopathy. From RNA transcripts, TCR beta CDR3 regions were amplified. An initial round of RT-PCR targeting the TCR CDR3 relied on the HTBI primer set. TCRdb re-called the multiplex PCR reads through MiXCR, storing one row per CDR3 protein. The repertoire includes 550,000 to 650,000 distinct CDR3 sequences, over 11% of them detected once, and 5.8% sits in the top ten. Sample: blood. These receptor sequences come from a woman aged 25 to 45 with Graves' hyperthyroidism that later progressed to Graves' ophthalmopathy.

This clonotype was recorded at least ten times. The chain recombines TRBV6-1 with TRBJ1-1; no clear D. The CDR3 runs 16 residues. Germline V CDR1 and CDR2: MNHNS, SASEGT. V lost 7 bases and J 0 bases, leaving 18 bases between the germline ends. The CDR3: CASTQGRVWMNTEAFF. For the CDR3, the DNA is TGTGCCAGCACTCAAGGGAGGGTTTGGATGAACACTGAAGCTTTCTTT.

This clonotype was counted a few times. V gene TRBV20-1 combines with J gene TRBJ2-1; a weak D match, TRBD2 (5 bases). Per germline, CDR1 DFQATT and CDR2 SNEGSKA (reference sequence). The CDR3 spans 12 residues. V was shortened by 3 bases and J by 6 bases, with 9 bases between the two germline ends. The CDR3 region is CSARVGVNEQFF. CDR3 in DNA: TGCAGTGCTAGGGTCGGGGTCAATGAGCAGTTCTTC.

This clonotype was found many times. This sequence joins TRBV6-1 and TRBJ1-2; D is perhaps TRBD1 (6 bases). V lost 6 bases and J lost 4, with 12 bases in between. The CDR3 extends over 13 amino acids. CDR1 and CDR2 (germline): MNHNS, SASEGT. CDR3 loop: CASRRGQLYGYTF. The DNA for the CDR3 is TGTGCCAGCAGACGAGGACAGCTCTATGGCTACACCTTC.

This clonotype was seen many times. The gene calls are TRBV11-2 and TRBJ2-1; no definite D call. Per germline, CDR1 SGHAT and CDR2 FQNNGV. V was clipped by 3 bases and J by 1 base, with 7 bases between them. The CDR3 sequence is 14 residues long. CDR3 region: CASSFGLSYNEQFF. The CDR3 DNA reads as TGTGCCAGCAGCTTTGGATTATCCTACAATGAGCAGTTCTTC.

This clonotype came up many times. CDR3 sequence reads: CASSVQENQPQHF. Written as DNA, the CDR3 is TGTGCCAGCAGCGTACAGGAGAATCAGCCCCAGCATTTT. The J gene is TRBJ1-5, the V gene TRBV12-3 or TRBV12-4, with TRBD1 as a possible D gene (5 bases). CDR3 length equals 13 residues. The germline V and J ends were trimmed by 6 bases and 4 bases, with 10 bases remaining between them.

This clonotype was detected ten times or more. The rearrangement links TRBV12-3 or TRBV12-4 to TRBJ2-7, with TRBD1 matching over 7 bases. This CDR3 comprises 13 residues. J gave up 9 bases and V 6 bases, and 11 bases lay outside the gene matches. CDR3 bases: TGTGCCAGCAGAATTCGGACAGGCCCGACGCAGTACTTC. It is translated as CASRIRTGPTQYF.

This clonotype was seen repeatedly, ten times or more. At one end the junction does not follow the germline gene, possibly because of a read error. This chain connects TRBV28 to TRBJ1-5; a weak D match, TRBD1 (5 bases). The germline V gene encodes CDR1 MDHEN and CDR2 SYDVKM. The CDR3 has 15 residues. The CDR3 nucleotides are TGTGCCAGCAGCCCCTCGGGGGAGGGCAAACAGCCCCAGCATTTT. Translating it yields CASSPSGEGKQPQHF.

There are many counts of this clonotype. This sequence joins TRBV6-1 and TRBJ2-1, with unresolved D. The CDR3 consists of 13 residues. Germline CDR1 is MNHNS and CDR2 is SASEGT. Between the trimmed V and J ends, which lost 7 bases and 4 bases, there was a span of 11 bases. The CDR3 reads CASTLPPYNEQFF. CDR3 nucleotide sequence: TGTGCCAGCACCCTCCCCCCTTACAATGAGCAGTTCTTC.

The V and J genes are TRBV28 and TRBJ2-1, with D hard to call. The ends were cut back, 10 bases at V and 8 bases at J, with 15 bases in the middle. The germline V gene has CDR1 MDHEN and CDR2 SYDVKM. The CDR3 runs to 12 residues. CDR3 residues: CATTPGKDEQFF. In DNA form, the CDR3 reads TGTGCCACCACCCCAGGCAAGGATGAGCAGTTCTTC. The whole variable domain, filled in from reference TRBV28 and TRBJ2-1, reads DVKVTQSSRYLVKRTGEKVFLECVQDMDHENMFWYRQDPGLGLRLIYFSYDVKMKEKGDIPEGYSVSREKKERFSLILESASTNQTSMYLCATTPGKDEQFFGPGTRLTVL.

The CDR3 loop reads CSARSGLVPHEQYF. The DNA for the CDR3 is TGCAGTGCTAGATCCGGACTAGTTCCCCACGAGCAGTACTTC. The V and J genes are TRBV20-1 and TRBJ2-7; 7 positions match TRBD2. CDR1 and CDR2 from the germline V gene are DFQATT and SNEGSKA (reference sequence). The V segment lost 2 bases and the J segment 5 bases; nucleotides outside the gene matches: 9. The CDR3 extends over 14 amino acids.

The CDR3 bases are TGCGCCAGCAGCTTGGCCCCGAGCGGGATATCCTACGAGCAGTACTTC. Protein: CASSLAPSGISYEQYF. The chain uses TRBV5-1 and TRBJ2-7, with 7 bases fitting TRBD2. Looked up from germline, CDR1 is SGHRS and CDR2 is YFSETQ. V dropped 0 bases and J dropped 1; count of bases not matched to a gene: 7. The CDR3 loop spans 16 amino acids.

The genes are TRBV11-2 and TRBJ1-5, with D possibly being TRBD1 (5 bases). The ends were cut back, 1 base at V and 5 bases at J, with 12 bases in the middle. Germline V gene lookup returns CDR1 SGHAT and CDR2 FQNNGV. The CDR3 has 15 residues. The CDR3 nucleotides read TGTGCCAGCAGCTTAGGGGGACGGTGGGATCAGCCCCAGCATTTT. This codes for CASSLGGRWDQPQHF.

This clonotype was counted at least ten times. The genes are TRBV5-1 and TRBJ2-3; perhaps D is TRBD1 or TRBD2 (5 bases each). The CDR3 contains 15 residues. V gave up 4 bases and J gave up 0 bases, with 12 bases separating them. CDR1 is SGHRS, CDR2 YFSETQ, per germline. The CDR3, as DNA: TGCGCCAGCAGCACTTCAGGGAGTAGCACAGATACGCAGTATTTT. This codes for CASSTSGSSTDTQYF.

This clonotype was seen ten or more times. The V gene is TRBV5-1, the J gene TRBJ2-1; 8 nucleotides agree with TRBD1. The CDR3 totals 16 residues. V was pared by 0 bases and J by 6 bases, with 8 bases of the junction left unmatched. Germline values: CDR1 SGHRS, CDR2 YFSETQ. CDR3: CASSLGIRGQGNEQFF. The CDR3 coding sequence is TGCGCCAGCAGCTTGGGTATCAGGGGGCAAGGCAATGAGCAGTTCTTC.

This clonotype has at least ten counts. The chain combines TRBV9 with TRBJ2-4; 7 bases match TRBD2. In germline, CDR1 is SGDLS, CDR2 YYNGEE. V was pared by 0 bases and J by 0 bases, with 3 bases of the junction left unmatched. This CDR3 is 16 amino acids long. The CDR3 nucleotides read TGTGCCAGCAGCGTAGACAGCGGGATAGCCAAAAACATTCAGTACTTC. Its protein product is CASSVDSGIAKNIQYF.

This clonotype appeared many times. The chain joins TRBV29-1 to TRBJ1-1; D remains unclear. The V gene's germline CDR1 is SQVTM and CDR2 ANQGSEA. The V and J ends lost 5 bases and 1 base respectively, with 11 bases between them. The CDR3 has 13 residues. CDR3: CSVSRQENTEAFF. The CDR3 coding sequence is TGCAGCGTTAGTAGGCAGGAGAACACTGAAGCTTTCTTT.

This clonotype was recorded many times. The CDR3 region is CASSAGLAATDTQYF. In DNA form, the CDR3 reads TGTGCCAGCAGCGCGGGACTAGCGGCCACAGATACGCAGTATTTT. The chain uses TRBV28 and TRBJ2-3; 11 bases are shared with TRBD2. This CDR3 contains 15 residues. V shed 6 bases, J shed 2 bases, and the junction held 4 bases outside the gene matches. CDR1 is MDHEN and CDR2 is SYDVKM in the germline V gene.

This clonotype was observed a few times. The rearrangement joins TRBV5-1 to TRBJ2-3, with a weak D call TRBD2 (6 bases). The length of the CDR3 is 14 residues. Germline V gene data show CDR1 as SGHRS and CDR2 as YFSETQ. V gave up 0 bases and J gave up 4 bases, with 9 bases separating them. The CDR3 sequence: CASSLASDADTQYF. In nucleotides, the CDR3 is TGCGCCAGCAGCTTGGCTAGCGACGCAGATACGCAGTATTTT.

CDR3 protein: CASSMGQGFSQPQHF. The CDR3 bases are TGTGCCAGCAGTATGGGACAGGGCTTTAGTCAGCCCCAGCATTTT. The chain carries TRBV12-3 or TRBV12-4 and TRBJ1-5; 9 bases are a match to TRBD1. The CDR3 length is 15 residues. The J segment lost 6 bases and the V segment lost 5 bases, leaving 8 bases of the junction unmatched.

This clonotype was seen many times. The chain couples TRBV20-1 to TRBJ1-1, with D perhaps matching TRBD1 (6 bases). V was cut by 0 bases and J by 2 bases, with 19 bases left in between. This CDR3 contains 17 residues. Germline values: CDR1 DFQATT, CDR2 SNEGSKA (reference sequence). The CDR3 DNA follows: TGCAGTGCTAGAGATCCAGGGGATTGGGGAGTAAACACTGAAGCTTTCTTT. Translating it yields CSARDPGDWGVNTEAFF.

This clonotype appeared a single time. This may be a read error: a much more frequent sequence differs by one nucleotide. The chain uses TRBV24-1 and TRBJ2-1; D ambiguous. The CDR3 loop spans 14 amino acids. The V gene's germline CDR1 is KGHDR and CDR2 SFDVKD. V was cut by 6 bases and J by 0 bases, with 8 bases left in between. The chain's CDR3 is CATSLVDSYNEQFF. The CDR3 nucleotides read TGTGCCACCAGTCTAGTGGACTCCTACAATGAGCAGTTCTTC.